The 14 T cell receptor beta chains in this list originate from one sample, sequenced in a study of blood T cell repertoires in COVID-19. This table comes from immunoSEQ multiplex PCR, and its TCRdb copy is limited to in-frame clones, with some not included. The sample lists a few hundred thousand clones, around 84% occurring once. Sequencing used PBMCs or T cells enriched from blood (not recorded which). These receptors came from a woman aged 40 to 50 with acute COVID-19.

The chain has TRBV3-1 (or the pseudogene TRBV3-2) and TRBJ2-5; D is unresolved. This CDR3 spans 13 amino acids. Looked up from germline, CDR1 is LGHDT and CDR2 is YNNKEL (reference sequence). V was clipped by 6 bases and J by 1 base, with 9 bases between them. CDR3 region: CASRSLPQETQYF. CDR3 DNA sequence: TGTGCCAGCAGGAGCCTACCCCAAGAGACCCAGTACTTC.

The chain couples TRBV28 to TRBJ1-6, with 8 bases that match TRBD1. The CDR3 loop spans 15 amino acids. CDR1 and CDR2 (germline): MDHEN, SYDVKM. The trim removed 2 bases at V and 10 bases at J, leaving 7 bases unmatched. Written as DNA, the CDR3 is TGTGCCAGCAGTTTAAGGGCAGGGGGCGACTCACCCCTCCACTTT. This gives the protein CASSLRAGGDSPLHF.

The chain carries TRBV27 and TRBJ2-5; D may be TRBD2 (5 bases). V was pared by 5 bases and J by 1 base, with 8 bases between. This CDR3 is built from 13 residues. From germline, CDR1 is MNHEY and CDR2 SMNVEV (reference sequence). The DNA of the CDR3 is TGTGCCAGCAGTAGGCGGGTCCAAGAGACCCAGTACTTC. Protein sequence: CASSRRVQETQYF.

The chain has TRBV30 and TRBJ1-5; D gene ambiguous. The CDR3 extends over 14 amino acids. Trimming took 3 bases from V and 9 from J, leaving 18 bases between them. Germline values: CDR1 GTSNPN, CDR2 SVGIG (reference sequence). This CDR3 reads CAWREEGFLGPQHF. DNA of the CDR3: TGTGCCTGGAGAGAAGAAGGATTCCTAGGGCCCCAGCATTTT.

This rearrangement joins TRBV9 to TRBJ2-2, with TRBD1 identical over 7 bases. The CDR3 sequence is 15 residues long. V was pared by 4 bases and J by 7 bases, with 10 bases of the junction left unmatched. In germline, CDR1 is SGDLS, CDR2 YYNGEE. CDR3 amino acids: CASSSREGGSGELFF. In DNA, the CDR3 is TGTGCCAGCAGCTCCAGGGAAGGGGGCAGCGGGGAGCTGTTTTTT.

The sample holds one count of this clone. The CDR3: CASSGCLGDSDCNEQFF. The CDR3, as DNA: TGTGCCAGCAGTGGTTGCCTAGGGGACAGCGATTGTAATGAGCAGTTCTTC. This chain connects TRBV2 to TRBJ2-1; 7 nucleotides agree with TRBD1. The trim removed 4 bases at V and 7 bases at J, leaving 16 bases unmatched. The CDR3 has 17 amino acids. Germline-derived CDR1 and CDR2 are SNHLY and FYNNEI.

V gene TRBV30 combines with J gene TRBJ2-3; D perhaps matches TRBD2 (6 bases). The CDR3 contains 12 residues. The V gene lost 3 bases and the J gene lost 2 bases, with 6 bases spanning the gap. Germline V gene data show CDR1 as GTSNPN and CDR2 as SVGIG (reference sequence). The CDR3 reads CAWRRDTDTQYF. CDR3 DNA: TGTGCCTGGAGGCGGGACACAGATACGCAGTATTTT.

The rearrangement uses TRBV19 and TRBJ2-7, with D tentatively TRBD1 (6 bases). This CDR3 comprises 15 residues. Germline V gene sequence: CDR1 LNHDA, CDR2 SQIVND (reference sequence). V dropped 3 bases and J dropped 7 bases, with 19 bases sitting between them. CDR3 amino acids: CASSIRSGTLFEQYF. The CDR3, as DNA: TGTGCCAGTAGTATCCGATCGGGGACACTCTTTGAGCAGTACTTC.

CDR3 coding DNA: TGCGCCAGCAGCTTGGGGGACAGGTTCCAAGAGACCCAGTACTTC. Protein product: CASSLGDRFQETQYF. V gene TRBV5-1 combines with J gene TRBJ2-5; TRBD1 aligns across 8 bases. Germline loops: CDR1 SGHRS, CDR2 YFSETQ. The CDR3 extends over 15 amino acids. V trimming: 0 bases; J trimming: 1 base; junction bases outside the gene matches: 2.

This clone was counted between two and nine times. The chain is built from TRBV10-3 and TRBJ1-1; 8 bases map to TRBD1. Germline V gene data show CDR1 as ENHRY and CDR2 as SYGVKD. This CDR3 is 13 amino acids long. The trim removed 7 bases at V and 6 bases at J, leaving 7 bases unmatched. CDR3 nucleotide sequence: TGTGCCATCAAAACAGGGGGTATACCTGAAGCTTTCTTT. Its protein product is CAIKTGGIPEAFF.

This chain uses TRBV28 with TRBJ1-4; D not certain. Germline-derived CDR1 and CDR2 are MDHEN and SYDVKM. The ends were cut back, 5 bases at V and 3 bases at J, with 7 bases in the middle. The CDR3 extends over 13 amino acids. CDR3 sequence: CASSRDANEKLFF. In DNA form, the CDR3 reads TGTGCCAGCAGTCGAGATGCTAATGAAAAACTGTTTTTT.

This chain links TRBV21-1 with TRBJ1-1; the table's D call TRBD1 went unverified against the DNA. TRBV21-1 is deemed a pseudogene. The CDR3 runs to 14 residues. The CDR3 sequence: CASSSTRGTGEDFF. The CDR3 DNA reads as TGTGCCAGCAGCAGTACAAGGGGGACAGGGGAGGATTTCTTT.

This clone showed up just once. V and J are TRBV7-9 and TRBJ2-7, with 10 bases fitting TRBD1. Germline-derived CDR1 and CDR2 are SEHNR and FQNEAQ (reference sequence). This CDR3 is built from 14 residues. V was pared by 5 bases and J by 2 bases, with 3 bases of the junction left unmatched. The CDR3 protein is CASSRDRGAYEQYF. The DNA of the CDR3 is TGTGCCAGCAGCCGGGACAGGGGAGCCTACGAGCAGTACTTC. The entire variable domain, with the rest obtained from reference TRBV7-9 and TRBJ2-7, is as follows: DTGVSQNPRHKITKRGQNVTFRCDPISEHNRLYWYRQTLGQGPEFLTYFQNEAQLEKSRLLSDRFSAERPKGSFSTLEIQRTEQGDSAMYLCASSRDRGAYEQYFGPGTRLTVT.

This rearrangement joins TRBV9 to TRBJ2-5, with a tentative D call TRBD2 (7 bases). The germline gives CDR1 SGDLS, CDR2 YYNGEE. The CDR3 runs to 16 residues. V was clipped by 0 bases and J by 0 bases, with 12 bases between them. CDR3 coding DNA: TGTGCCAGCAGCGTAGGAGGCGGGGGCCACCAAGAGACCCAGTACTTC. As protein: CASSVGGGGHQETQYF.